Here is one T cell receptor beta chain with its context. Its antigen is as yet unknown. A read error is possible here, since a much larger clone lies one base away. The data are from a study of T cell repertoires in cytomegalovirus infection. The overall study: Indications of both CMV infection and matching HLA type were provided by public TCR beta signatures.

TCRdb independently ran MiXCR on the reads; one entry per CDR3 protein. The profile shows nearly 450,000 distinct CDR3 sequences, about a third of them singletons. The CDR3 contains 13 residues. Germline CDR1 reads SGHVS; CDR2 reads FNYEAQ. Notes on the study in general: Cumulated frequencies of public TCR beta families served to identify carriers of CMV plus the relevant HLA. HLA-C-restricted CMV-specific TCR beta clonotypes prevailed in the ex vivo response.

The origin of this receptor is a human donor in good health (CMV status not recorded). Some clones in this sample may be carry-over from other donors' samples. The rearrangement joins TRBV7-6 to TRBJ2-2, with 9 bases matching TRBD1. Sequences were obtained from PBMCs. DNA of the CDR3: TGTGCCAGCCGGGGGACAGGGACCGTGGAGCTGTTTTTT. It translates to CASRGTGTVELFF.